One and the same sample provided the 27 T cell receptor beta chains below, sequenced in a study of spatial heterogeneity in lung cancer. These receptors have no identified antigens. Described time point: sample taken at primary tumor resection. TCRdb passed the 5' RACE reads through MiXCR, listing each CDR3 protein once. This sample has about 13,000 distinct CDR3 sequences, with more than 5% found just once. Findings and limits, study-wide: The study found that expanded intratumoral alpha and beta TCR counts tracked tumor mutation counts.

Material: lung tumor tissue, obtained at surgery. These receptors were taken from a female donor with early-stage non-small cell lung cancer.

Ten or more counts support this clonotype. In a library made to pick up alpha chains, this beta chain is a stray read with a size that means little. The chain uses TRBV7-3 and TRBJ1-1, with 8 bases aligning to TRBD1. J was trimmed by 4 bases and V by 3 bases; bases with no gene match: 1. This CDR3 comprises 13 residues. Germline V gene sequence: CDR1 SGHTA, CDR2 FQGTGA. The CDR3 DNA sequence: TGTGCCAGCAGCTTGGACAGGGTCACTGAAGCTTTCTTT. Its translation is CASSLDRVTEAFF.

This clonotype was seen ten or more times. This beta chain lies outside the target of a library built for alpha chains; its clone size means little. This chain joins TRBV30 and TRBJ1-6; D call uncertain. V was cut by 7 bases and J by 10 bases, with 20 bases left in between. Germline CDR1 GTSNPN, CDR2 SVGIG (reference sequence). CDR3 length: 14 residues. CDR3 DNA: TGTGCCTCGGTGGAGGTTTTGGGCAGGTCACCCCTCCACTTT. It specifies CASVEVLGRSPLHF.

By frequency in the sample, this clonotype is medium-sized (0.01 to 0.1%). Because the library targeted alpha chains, this beta chain is an off-target read whose size means little. The chain has TRBV20-1 and TRBJ1-2, with D perhaps matching TRBD1 (5 bases). Germline V gene lookup returns CDR1 DFQATT and CDR2 SNEGSKA (reference sequence). CDR3 length: 12 residues. Trimming took off 5 bases at V and 10 bases at J, with 17 bases between the two ends. The CDR3 loop reads CSAPIRGRVYTF. In DNA form, the CDR3 reads TGCAGTGCTCCAATTAGGGGAAGAGTCTACACCTTC.

This clonotype was seen repeatedly, ten times or more. This beta chain turned up in a library designed for alpha chains; as an off-target read, its abundance says little. This chain connects TRBV16 to TRBJ2-7, with D perhaps TRBD2 (6 bases). From germline, CDR1 is KGHSY and CDR2 FQNENV. The CDR3 sequence is 14 residues long. The ends were cut back, 2 bases at V and 0 bases at J, with 8 bases in the middle. The CDR3 DNA sequence: TGTGCCAGCAGCCAAGGCGGGGCCTCCTACGAGCAGTACTTC. The encoded protein is CASSQGGASYEQYF.

This clonotype was found many times. This beta chain turned up in a library designed for alpha chains; as an off-target read, its abundance says little. This chain links TRBV20-1 with TRBJ2-5; D unclear. V was clipped by 3 bases and J by 5 bases, with 19 bases between them. Germline V gene sequence: CDR1 DFQATT, CDR2 SNEGSKA (reference sequence). The CDR3 length is 15 residues. The CDR3 is CSASPGRSSEETQYF. In DNA, the CDR3 is TGCAGTGCTAGTCCCGGCCGGTCCAGCGAGGAGACCCAGTACTTC.

This clonotype occurred many times. In a library made to pick up alpha chains, this beta chain is a stray read with a size that means little. CDR3 in amino acids: CASSFTGWESSPLHF. The CDR3, as DNA: TGTGCCAGCAGTTTTACAGGGTGGGAGAGTTCACCCCTCCACTTT. This chain uses TRBV27 with TRBJ1-6; D is possibly TRBD1 (6 bases). CDR3 size: 15 residues. Germline CDR1 reads MNHEY; CDR2 reads SMNVEV (reference sequence). Trimming removed 3 bases at V and 9 bases at J, with 15 bases between.

Note on this clonotype: This beta chain appears as a stray read in a library generated for alpha chains; its size is not informative. The chain has TRBV2 and TRBJ2-3, with D perhaps matching TRBD1 (6 bases). V lost 1 base and J lost 1, with 9 bases in between. This CDR3 has 15 residues. Germline values: CDR1 SNHLY, CDR2 FYNNEI. The CDR3 is CASSEVGARTDTQYF. CDR3 nucleotide sequence: TGTGCCAGCAGTGAAGTGGGGGCCCGCACAGATACGCAGTATTTT.

This clonotype was detected ten times or more. This beta chain slipped into a library made for alpha chains as a stray read, so its size is not meaningful. V usage is TRBV5-4 and J usage is TRBJ1-2, with D possibly TRBD1 on 5 matching bases. Trimming removed 1 base at V and 4 bases at J, with 8 bases between. CDR1 and CDR2 (germline): SGHNT, YYREEE (reference sequence). The CDR3 is 13 amino acids. In DNA, the CDR3 is TGTGCCAGCAGCTTGCAGGGCAGCTATGGCTACACCTTC. Amino acid sequence: CASSLQGSYGYTF. Using reference TRBV5-4 and TRBJ1-2 for the parts outside the CDR3, the full variable domain is ETGVTQSPTHLIKTRGQQVTLRCSSQSGHNTVSWYQQALGQGPQFIFQYYREEENGRGNFPPRFSGLQFPNYSSELNVNALELDDSALYLCASSLQGSYGYTFGSGTRLTVV.

In its sample, this clonotype was seen many times. The library was built for alpha chains, so this beta chain is an off-target read and its size means little. The J gene is TRBJ2-1, the V gene TRBV7-9, with a tentative D call TRBD1 (6 bases). The CDR3 consists of 15 residues. The germline V gene encodes CDR1 SEHNR and CDR2 FQNEAQ (reference sequence). With 4 bases removed from V and 2 bases from J, the gap between germline ends came to 12 bases. The DNA of the CDR3 is TGTGCCAGCAGCTACAGGGATTCCGCCTACAATGAGCAGTTCTTC. Translated, it gives CASSYRDSAYNEQFF.

In this sample, this clonotype turned up many times. This may come from a read error, since a much larger clone is one base off. Since it is a stray read in a library aimed at alpha chains, this beta chain has a size that is not meaningful. The chain combines TRBV24-1 with TRBJ1-5, with D tentatively TRBD1 (5 bases). Looked up from germline, CDR1 is KGHDR and CDR2 is SFDVKD. This CDR3 region has 16 residues. CDR3 in DNA: TGTGTCACCAGGGAGGACTCGGGAGATAGCAATCAGCCCCAGCATTTT. Amino acid sequence: CVTREDSGDSNQPQHF.

This clonotype was recorded many times. Because the library targeted alpha chains, this beta chain is an off-target read whose size means little. The gene calls are TRBV2 and TRBJ2-7; D gene ambiguous. Trimming stripped 5 bases from V and 3 bases from J, with 8 bases between. This CDR3 contains 12 residues. Germline-derived CDR1 and CDR2 are SNHLY and FYNNEI. CDR3 sequence: CASSRNSYEQYF. CDR3 coding DNA: TGTGCCAGCAGTAGGAACAGCTACGAGCAGTACTTC.

By share, this clonotype counts as medium-sized. This beta chain is an off-target read within a library intended for alpha chains, so its frequency means little. J is TRBJ2-6 and V is TRBV9; D possibly uses TRBD1 or TRBD2 (6 bases each). V lost 5 bases, J lost 9 bases, and 12 bases lay in between. The CDR3 contains 13 residues. Per germline, CDR1 SGDLS and CDR2 YYNGEE. DNA of the CDR3: TGTGCCAGCAGAGGGGGGAATAGCAACGTCCTGACTTTC. Amino acids: CASRGGNSNVLTF.

By its share, this clonotype is medium-sized. The library was built for alpha chains, so this beta chain is an off-target read and its size means little. The chain uses TRBV19 and TRBJ1-5; the D is unclear. The germline CDR1 and CDR2 sequences are LNHDA and SQIVND (reference sequence). This CDR3 is built from 12 residues. The V end lost 8 bases, the J end lost 6 bases, and 11 bases lay between the germline ends. The CDR3 DNA follows: TGTGCCAGTTCCTACTACAGTCAGCCCCAGCATTTT. This codes for CASSYYSQPQHF. Filled out from reference TRBV19 and TRBJ1-5, the complete variable domain reads DGGITQSPKYLFRKEGQNVTLSCEQNLNHDAMYWYRQDPGQGLRLIYYSQIVNDFQKGDIAEGYSVSREKKESFPLTVTSAQKNPTAFYLCASSYYSQPQHFGDGTRLSIL.

Ten or more counts support this clonotype. This beta chain is an unintended read in a library built for alpha chains; its size means little. This rearrangement joins TRBV6-5 to TRBJ1-2; 9 nucleotides line up with TRBD1. This CDR3 is 14 amino acids long. V shed 6 bases, J shed 7 bases, and the junction held 9 bases outside the gene matches. Looked up from germline, CDR1 is MNHEY and CDR2 is SVGAGI. DNA of the CDR3: TGTGCCAGCAGCCACCGGGACAGGGTCGGTGGCTACACCTTC. Protein sequence: CASSHRDRVGGYTF.

There are many counts of this clonotype. The library was built for alpha chains, so this beta chain is an off-target read and its size means little. The chain couples TRBV4-1 to TRBJ2-5; 12 bases line up with TRBD2. Germline assignment: CDR1 MGHRA and CDR2 YSYEKL. V lost 1 base to trimming and J lost 2 bases; unmatched junction nucleotides: 8. The CDR3 has 18 amino acids. The CDR3 is CASSQVSHGTSGQETQYF. CDR3 nucleotide sequence: TGCGCCAGCAGCCAAGTTAGTCACGGGACTAGCGGGCAAGAGACCCAGTACTTC.

This clonotype appeared many times. The library was built for alpha chains, so this beta chain is an off-target read and its size means little. This chain links TRBV5-1 with TRBJ2-7; D not certain. There are 16 residues in the CDR3. Germline-derived CDR1 and CDR2 are SGHRS and YFSETQ. Trimming left V 4 bases short and J 2 bases short, with 19 bases between. The CDR3 region is CASSPSPFGNTYEQYF. For the CDR3, the DNA is TGCGCCAGCAGCCCTTCTCCATTTGGGAATACCTACGAGCAGTACTTC.

On this clonotype itself: This could be a read error, since a much larger clone is one nucleotide away. A library made for alpha chains picked up this beta chain off target, so its size means little. The genes are TRBV10-3 and TRBJ2-2, with D perhaps being TRBD1 or TRBD2 (5 bases each). CDR3 size: 12 residues. CDR1 and CDR2 (germline): ENHRY, SYGVKD. CDR3 bases: TGTGCCATCGCAGGGAACACCGGGGAGCCGTTTTTT. It codes for CAIAGNTGEPFF.

This clonotype was observed at least ten times. Since the library was made to target alpha chains, this beta chain is a stray read and its abundance is not meaningful. The chain carries TRBV12-3 or TRBV12-4 and TRBJ2-7; TRBD1 matches 9 bases. The CDR3 consists of 14 residues. Trimming at V came to 4 bases and at J to 4 bases, leaving 5 bases not matched to a gene. CDR3 protein: CASSSGTGWYEQYF. The CDR3 nucleotides read TGTGCCAGCAGTTCCGGGACAGGGTGGTACGAGCAGTACTTC.

This clonotype was seen at least ten times. This beta chain is a stray read from a library made for alpha chains; its abundance is not meaningful. This rearrangement joins TRBV12-3 or TRBV12-4 to TRBJ2-5; TRBD1 is a possible D gene (6 bases). This CDR3 has 13 amino acids. V lost 6 bases and J 4 bases, leaving 12 bases between the germline ends. The CDR3 nucleotides read TGTGCCAGCAGCACAGGGTTCCTAGAGACCCAGTACTTC. It yields the protein CASSTGFLETQYF.

This clonotype has at least ten counts. This beta chain is off target for a library built for alpha chains, so its abundance means little. The V call is TRBV10-3, the J call TRBJ2-6, with 7 bases matching TRBD2. Germline V gene sequence: CDR1 ENHRY, CDR2 SYGVKD. The length of the CDR3 is 16 residues. The junction had 3 bases not matched to a gene; V was cut back by 4 bases and J by 0 bases. The CDR3, as DNA: TGTGCCATCAGTGCGGGGGGTACCTCTGGGGCCAACGTCCTGACTTTC. Translated, it gives CAISAGGTSGANVLTF.

This clonotype was observed many times. The size of this beta chain means little, since it is a stray read in a library made for alpha chains. The V call is TRBV6-1, the J call TRBJ1-2, with a weak D call TRBD1 (5 bases). V was clipped by 6 bases and J by 3 bases, with 14 bases between them. The V gene's germline CDR1 is MNHNS and CDR2 SASEGT. CDR3 length: 14 residues. The CDR3 loop is CASRRDGGYYGYTF. The CDR3 region has the DNA TGTGCCAGCAGAAGGGACGGGGGGTACTATGGCTACACCTTC.

This clonotype was recorded a few times. Because the library targeted alpha chains, this beta chain is an off-target read whose size means little. This chain uses TRBV29-1 with TRBJ2-3; 8 positions match TRBD2. V dropped 8 bases and J dropped 4; count of bases not matched to a gene: 11. Looked up from germline, CDR1 is SQVTM and CDR2 is ANQGSEA. The CDR3 is made up of 14 amino acids. In DNA, the CDR3 is TGCAGCATCGGAGGTCTAGCGGGCTCAGATACGCAGTATTTT. This codes for CSIGGLAGSDTQYF.

In this sample, this clonotype turned up many times. This beta chain lies outside the target of a library built for alpha chains; its clone size means little. The chain couples TRBV4-1 to TRBJ2-7; the D gene is possibly TRBD2 (6 bases). The CDR3 covers 15 residues. V was shortened by 0 bases and J by 0 bases, with 9 bases between the two germline ends. Germline lookup yields CDR1 MGHRA and CDR2 YSYEKL. The CDR3 loop reads CASSQDGTFSYEQYF. The CDR3 DNA reads TGCGCCAGCAGCCAAGATGGGACTTTCTCCTACGAGCAGTACTTC.

Sample share makes this clonotype medium-sized. This beta chain is off target for a library built for alpha chains, so its abundance means little. The chain uses TRBV20-1 and TRBJ2-3; possible D gene TRBD1, 6 bases. Trimming took 1 base from V and 4 from J, leaving 12 bases between them. Germline CDR1 and CDR2: DFQATT and SNEGSKA (reference sequence). The CDR3 runs to 14 residues. In DNA, the CDR3 is TGCAGTGCTAGAGGACAGGTTGGCGCAGATACGCAGTATTTT. Protein: CSARGQVGADTQYF.

The sample holds many counts of this clonotype. This beta chain is a stray sequence in a library constructed for alpha chains; its clone size is not meaningful. This chain connects TRBV12-3 or TRBV12-4 to TRBJ1-5; D perhaps matches TRBD1 (5 bases). V was clipped by 1 base and J by 3 bases, with 10 bases between them. This CDR3 is 15 amino acids long. The CDR3 region is CASSLVGGTNQPQHF. In nucleotides, the CDR3 is TGTGCCAGCAGTTTAGTTGGGGGAACCAATCAGCCCCAGCATTTT.

This clonotype is labeled as medium-sized. The library was prepared for alpha chains; this beta chain is a stray read, so its frequency means little. The genes are TRBV20-1 and TRBJ2-4; 8 bases fit TRBD2. This CDR3 is 13 amino acids long. V lost 1 base to trimming and J lost 6 bases; unmatched junction nucleotides: 2. CDR1 is DFQATT, CDR2 SNEGSKA, per germline (reference sequence). The CDR3 nucleotides read TGCAGTGCTAGAGCGGGAGGGGCAAACATTCAGTACTTC. Its protein product is CSARAGGANIQYF.

This clonotype was picked up many times. For a library built for alpha chains, this beta chain is a stray read; little rests on its size. This rearrangement joins TRBV7-9 to TRBJ2-5; D might be TRBD2 (6 bases). The CDR3 has 14 amino acids. V was clipped by 1 base and J by 5 bases, with 11 bases between them. Looked up from germline, CDR1 is SEHNR and CDR2 is FQNEAQ (reference sequence). CDR3 sequence (DNA): TGTGCCAGCAGCTTAGGACTCGCGGGGGAGACCCAGTACTTC. Translating it yields CASSLGLAGETQYF.